There are a few counts of the clone carrying this T cell receptor (beta chain). The target antigen is unknown. This entry belongs to a study of identical twins. Findings and limits, study-wide: In cord blood, abundant beta clonotypes had fewer insertions; memory showed no trend.

TCRdb reprocessed the 5' RACE reads with MiXCR, giving one entry per CDR3 protein. The top ten clones hold less than 0.35% of a sample with more than 1.5 million distinct CDR3 sequences, more than 30% of them seen once. Material: cord blood. The TCR originated in a newborn girl in good health.

This CDR3 is CASRRAGGRTGELFF. The DNA for the CDR3 is TGCGCCAGCAGGCGCGCGGGGGGGCGAACCGGGGAGCTGTTTTTT. The chain employs TRBV5-1 and TRBJ2-2; TRBD2 matches at 9 bases. The CDR3 loop spans 15 amino acids. The germline V gene encodes CDR1 SGHRS and CDR2 YFSETQ. V shed 5 bases, J shed 5 bases, and the junction held 7 bases outside the gene matches.